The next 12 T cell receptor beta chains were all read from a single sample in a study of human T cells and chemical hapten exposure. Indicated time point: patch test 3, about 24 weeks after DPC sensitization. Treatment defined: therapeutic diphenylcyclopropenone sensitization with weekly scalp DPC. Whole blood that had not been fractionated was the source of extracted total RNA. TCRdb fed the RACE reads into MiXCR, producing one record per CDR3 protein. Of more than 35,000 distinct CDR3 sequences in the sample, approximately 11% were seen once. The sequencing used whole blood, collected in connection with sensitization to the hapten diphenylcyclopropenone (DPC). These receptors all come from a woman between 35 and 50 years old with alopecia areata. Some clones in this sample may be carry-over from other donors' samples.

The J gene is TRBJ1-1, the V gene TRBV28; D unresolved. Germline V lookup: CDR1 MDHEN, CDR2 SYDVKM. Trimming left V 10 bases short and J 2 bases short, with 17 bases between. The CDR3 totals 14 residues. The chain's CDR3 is CAINPPPTNTEAFF. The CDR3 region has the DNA TGTGCCATCAACCCCCCCCCAACTAACACTGAAGCTTTCTTT.

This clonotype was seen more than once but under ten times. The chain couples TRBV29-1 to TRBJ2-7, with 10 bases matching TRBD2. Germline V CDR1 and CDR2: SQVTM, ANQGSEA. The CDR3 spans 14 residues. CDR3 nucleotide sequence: TGCAGTGGATCCGGGACTAGCGTCTCGGGCGAGCAGTACTTC. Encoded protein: CSGSGTSVSGEQYF.

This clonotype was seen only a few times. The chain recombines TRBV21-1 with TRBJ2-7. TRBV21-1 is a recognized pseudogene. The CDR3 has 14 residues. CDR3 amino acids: CASSKAGPIHEQYF. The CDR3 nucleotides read TGTGCCAGCAGCAAAGCGGGACCCATCCACGAGCAGTACTTC.

The CDR3 loop is CASSQVSGGTYEQYF. The DNA for the CDR3 is TGCGCCAGCAGCCAAGTCTCGGGAGGGACCTACGAGCAGTACTTC. This sequence joins TRBV4-1 and TRBJ2-7, with 8 bases that match TRBD2. Per the germline V gene, CDR1 is MGHRA and CDR2 is YSYEKL. This CDR3 region has 15 residues. The V segment lost 1 base and the J segment 2 bases; nucleotides outside the gene matches: 4.

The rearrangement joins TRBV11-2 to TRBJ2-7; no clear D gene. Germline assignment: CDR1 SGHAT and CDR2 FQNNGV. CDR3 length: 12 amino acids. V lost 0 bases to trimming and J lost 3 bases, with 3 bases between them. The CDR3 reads CASSLDNYEQYF. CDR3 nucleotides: TGTGCCAGCAGCTTAGACAACTACGAGCAGTACTTC.

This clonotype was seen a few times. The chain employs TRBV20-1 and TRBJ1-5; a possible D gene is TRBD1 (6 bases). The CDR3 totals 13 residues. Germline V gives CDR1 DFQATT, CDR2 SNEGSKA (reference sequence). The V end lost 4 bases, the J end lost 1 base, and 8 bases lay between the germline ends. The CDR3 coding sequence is TGCAGTGCTAAAGGACAGAGCAATCAGCCCCAGCATTTT. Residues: CSAKGQSNQPQHF.

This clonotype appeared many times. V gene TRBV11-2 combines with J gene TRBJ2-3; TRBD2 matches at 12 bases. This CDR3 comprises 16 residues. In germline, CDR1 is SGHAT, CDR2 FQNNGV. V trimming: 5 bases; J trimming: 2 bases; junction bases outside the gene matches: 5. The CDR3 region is CASSVTSGGVTDTQYF. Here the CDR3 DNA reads TGTGCCAGCAGCGTGACTAGCGGGGGAGTCACAGATACGCAGTATTTT.

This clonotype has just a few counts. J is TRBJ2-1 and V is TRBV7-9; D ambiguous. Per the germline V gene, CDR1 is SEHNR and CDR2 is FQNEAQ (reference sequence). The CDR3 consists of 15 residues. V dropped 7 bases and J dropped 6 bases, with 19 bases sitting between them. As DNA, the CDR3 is TGTGCCAGCACCCCGAAAGGGTCTGAAACCAATGAGCAGTTCTTC. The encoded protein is CASTPKGSETNEQFF.

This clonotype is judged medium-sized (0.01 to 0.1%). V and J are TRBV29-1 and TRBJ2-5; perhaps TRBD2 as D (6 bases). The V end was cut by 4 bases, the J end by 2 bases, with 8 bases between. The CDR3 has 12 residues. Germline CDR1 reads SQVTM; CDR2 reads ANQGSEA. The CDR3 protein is CSVGAGQETQYF. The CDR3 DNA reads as TGCAGCGTTGGAGCGGGTCAAGAGACCCAGTACTTC.

The CDR3 reads CATLHGTIIGAQYF. CDR3 DNA sequence: TGTGCTACCCTCCACGGGACCATCATCGGGGCCCAGTACTTC. V gene TRBV28 combines with J gene TRBJ2-5, with D perhaps matching TRBD1 or TRBD2 (5 bases each). The CDR3 covers 14 residues. Per the germline V gene, CDR1 is MDHEN and CDR2 is SYDVKM.

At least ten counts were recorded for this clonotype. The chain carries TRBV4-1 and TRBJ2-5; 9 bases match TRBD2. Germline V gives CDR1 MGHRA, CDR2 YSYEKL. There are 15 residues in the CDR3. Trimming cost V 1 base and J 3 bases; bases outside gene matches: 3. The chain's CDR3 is CASSQVLAGEETQYF. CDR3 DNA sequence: TGCGCCAGCAGCCAAGTGTTAGCGGGGGAAGAGACCCAGTACTTC.

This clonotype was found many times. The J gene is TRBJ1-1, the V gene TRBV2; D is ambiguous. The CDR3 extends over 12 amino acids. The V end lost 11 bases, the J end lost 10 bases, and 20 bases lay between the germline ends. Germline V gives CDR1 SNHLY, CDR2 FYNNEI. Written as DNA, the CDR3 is TGTGCCGGGAGGGCTCAGTTGATTGTAGCTTTCTTT. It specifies CAGRAQLIVAFF.